The 23 T cell receptor beta chains reported below all come from one sample, sequenced in a study of T cell clonality in common variable immunodeficiency. The table came from immunoSEQ multiplex PCR; TCRdb's copy has only in-frame clones and leaves some out. The sample has tens of thousands of clones, none seen only once; the top ten hold around an eighth. The sequenced sample consisted of peripheral blood mononuclear cells. The receptors were gathered from a person between 18 and 70 years old in good health.

This clone was found many times. The read ends 3 residues shy of where the CDR3 ends; the end is completed using the germline J gene. This chain links TRBV19 with TRBJ2-2, with 7 bases that match TRBD2. V was clipped by 4 bases and J by 8 bases; unmatched bases: 7. CDR3 length: 14 amino acids. Per germline, CDR1 LNHDA and CDR2 SQIVND (reference sequence). CDR3 protein: CASSTGGGVGELFF. Incomplete CDR3 DNA: TGTGCCAGTAGTACTGGGGGGGGAGTTGGGGAG. The whole variable domain, filled in from reference TRBV19 and TRBJ2-2, reads DGGITQSPKYLFRKEGQNVTLSCEQNLNHDAMYWYRQDPGQGLRLIYYSQIVNDFQKGDIAEGYSVSREKKESFPLTVTSAQKNPTAFYLCASSTGGGVGELFFGEGSRLTVL.

This clone was recorded many times. The CDR3 end is not reached by the read, which stops 3 residues before it; the germline J gene fills it in. The chain combines TRBV12-3 or TRBV12-4 with TRBJ1-3; perhaps TRBD1 as D (5 bases). The germline V and J ends were trimmed by 8 bases and 2 bases, with 22 bases remaining between them. The CDR3 contains 17 residues. Partial CDR3 DNA: TGTGCCAGCGGGGGGGGTCGTCCTCGCACCACTGGAAACACC. The encoded protein is CASGGGRPRTTGNT. The entire CDR3 sequence reads CASGGGRPRTTGNTIYF.

This clone was counted between two and nine times. The read comes to an end 3 residues before the CDR3 does, leaving the germline J gene to fill in the end. This chain connects TRBV7-2 to TRBJ2-3; possibly TRBD2 for D (6 bases). Germline V gives CDR1 SGHTA, CDR2 FQGNSA. The CDR3 has 15 residues. The germline V and J ends were trimmed by 5 bases and 2 bases, with 14 bases remaining between them. CDR3 protein: CASSRGGRFTDTQYF. CDR3 DNA (partial): TGTGCCAGCAGCCGTGGGGGGAGGTTCACAGATACG. Supplemented by reference TRBV7-2 and TRBJ2-3, the full variable domain reads GAGVSQSPSNKVTEKGKDVELRCDPISGHTALYWYRQSLGQGLEFLIYFQGNSAPDKSGLPSDRFSAERTGGSVSTLTIQRTQQEDSAVYLCASSRGGRFTDTQYFGPGTRLTVL.

The table lists this clone with a few counts. Sequencing ends 3 residues short of the CDR3 end; the germline J gene provides the rest. The V call is TRBV5-1, the J call TRBJ2-1; 7 bases line up with TRBD2. Germline values: CDR1 SGHRS, CDR2 YFSETQ. V trimming: 1 base; J trimming: 5 bases; junction bases outside the gene matches: 6. This CDR3 spans 15 amino acids. The part of the CDR3 DNA that was read is TGCGCCAGCAGCTTGATGGCTAGCGGCGACAATGAG. Its translation is CASSLMASGDNE. The full CDR3 protein is CASSLMASGDNEQFF.

This clone occurred many times. The CDR3 is cut off 3 residues early in the read; its end comes from the germline J gene. This chain uses TRBV20-1 with TRBJ2-7, with unresolved D. Germline V gene sequence: CDR1 DFQATT, CDR2 SNEGSKA (reference sequence). The CDR3 has 13 residues. V was cut by 2 bases and J by 6 bases, with 14 bases left in between. The DNA read from the CDR3 is TGCAGTGCTAGACATCCCAACCCGGGCGAG. It is translated as CSARHPNPGE. The complete CDR3 sequence is CSARHPNPGEQYF.

The table lists this clone with many counts. The CDR3 end is not reached by the read, which stops 3 residues before it; the germline J gene fills it in. The chain uses TRBV20-1 and TRBJ2-7, with D tentatively TRBD2 (5 bases). V was cut by 3 bases and J by 0 bases, with 15 bases left in between. Per germline, CDR1 DFQATT and CDR2 SNEGSKA (reference sequence). CDR3 length: 15 residues. CDR3 DNA, as far as it was read: TGCAGTGCTAGGGAGAGCGGTAAGAACTCCTACGAG. It specifies CSARESGKNSYE. The entire CDR3 protein is CSARESGKNSYEQYF.

This clone was seen ten or more times. The observed sequence ends 3 residues before the CDR3 terminus, with the missing tail filled in from the germline J gene. The rearrangement links TRBV7-3 to TRBJ1-6, with D perhaps matching TRBD1 (5 bases). V lost 4 bases, J lost 10 bases, and 14 bases lay in between. CDR3 size: 14 residues. CDR1 is SGHTA, CDR2 FQGTGA, per germline. The CDR3 bases that were read are TGTGCCAGCAGCTCTGGGCAGGGAAACTCACCC. Translation: CASSSGQGNSP. The full CDR3 protein is CASSSGQGNSPLHF.

In its sample, this clone was seen many times. From the germline J gene comes the end of the CDR3, since the read stops 3 residues before it. The gene calls are TRBV19 and TRBJ2-2; 8 bases line up with TRBD2. V trimming: 6 bases; J trimming: 4 bases; junction bases outside the gene matches: 7. Germline lookup yields CDR1 LNHDA and CDR2 SQIVND (reference sequence). The CDR3 spans 15 residues. Here the CDR3 reads CASSFLAGLTGELFF. The part of the CDR3 DNA that was read is TGTGCCAGTAGCTTTCTAGCGGGCCTCACCGGGGAG.

This clone was counted ten times or more. With the read ending 3 residues before the CDR3 end, the germline J gene is used to fill in that end. This chain connects TRBV12-3 or TRBV12-4 to TRBJ1-4, with D hard to call. The CDR3 contains 12 residues. Trimming removed 3 bases at V and 8 bases at J, with 7 bases between. This chain's CDR3 is CASSLGSEKLFF. The sequenced CDR3 bases are TGTGCCAGCAGTTTGGGCAGCGAAAAA.

This clone came up many times. The CDR3 extends 3 residues past the end of the read, so its final part is completed from the germline J gene. The chain carries TRBV6-2 or TRBV6-3 and TRBJ2-2; 9 nucleotides agree with TRBD1. The germline V gene has CDR1 MNHEY and CDR2 SVGEGT. The CDR3 extends over 15 amino acids. V was pared by 7 bases and J by 0 bases, with 3 bases of the junction left unmatched. CDR3 DNA (partial): TGTGCCAGCATTCGGGACAGGGCGAACACCGGGGAG. It yields the protein CASIRDRANTGE. The full CDR3 reads CASIRDRANTGELFF.

This clone showed up many times. The read ends 3 residues shy of where the CDR3 ends; the end is completed using the germline J gene. V is TRBV7-9 and J is TRBJ2-3, with 8 nucleotides matching TRBD1. J gave up 2 bases and V 5 bases, and 6 bases lay outside the gene matches. There are 15 residues in the CDR3. CDR1 is SEHNR and CDR2 is FQNEAQ in the germline V gene (reference sequence). The CDR3 reads CASSPRQGTTDTQYF. The sequenced part of the CDR3 DNA is TGTGCCAGCAGCCCCAGACAGGGGACCACAGATACG. Variable domain in full (rest from reference TRBV7-9 and TRBJ2-3): DTGVSQNPRHKITKRGQNVTFRCDPISEHNRLYWYRQTLGQGPEFLTYFQNEAQLEKSRLLSDRFSAERPKGSFSTLEIQRTEQGDSAMYLCASSPRQGTTDTQYFGPGTRLTVL.

This clone was recorded many times. Read data end 3 residues before the CDR3 end; the end is taken from the germline J gene. This chain joins TRBV20-1 and TRBJ2-7; D might be TRBD2 (5 bases). The germline V gene encodes CDR1 DFQATT and CDR2 SNEGSKA (reference sequence). This CDR3 is built from 14 residues. Trimming took 0 bases from V and 4 from J, leaving 13 bases between them. CDR3 amino acids: CSARDPLRGYEQYF. CDR3 DNA, as far as it was read: TGCAGTGCTAGAGATCCCCTCCGGGGTTACGAG.

There are many counts of this clone. The CDR3 extends 3 residues past the end of the read, so its final part is completed from the germline J gene. The V gene is TRBV19, the J gene TRBJ2-3; 10 bases align to TRBD2. V was pared by 6 bases and J by 0 bases, with 6 bases of the junction left unmatched. The CDR3 contains 16 residues. The germline V gene has CDR1 LNHDA and CDR2 SQIVND (reference sequence). The CDR3 sequence is CASRSWTSGSTDTQYF. CDR3 DNA, as far as it was read: TGTGCCAGTAGAAGTTGGACTAGCGGAAGCACAGATACG.

The sample holds a few counts of this clone. The read terminates 3 residues before the CDR3 end, so the remaining end is supplied by the germline J gene. The chain is built from TRBV18 and TRBJ1-2; D is perhaps TRBD1 (6 bases). The CDR3 spans 14 residues. V dropped 4 bases and J dropped 6 bases, with 15 bases sitting between them. Germline lookup yields CDR1 KGHSH and CDR2 LQKENI. The sequenced CDR3 bases are TGTGCCAGCTCACGCGCGGGGGGGGCAGATGGC. This codes for CASSRAGGADG. The whole CDR3 is CASSRAGGADGYTF.

This clone came up a few times. A junction end diverges from the germline sequence, so it may reflect a read error. From the germline J gene comes the end of the CDR3, since the read stops 3 residues before it. Distinct nucleotide sequences in the sample also encode this CDR3. The gene calls are TRBV18 and TRBJ1-1; maybe TRBD1 (5 bases). There are 16 residues in the CDR3. Germline values: CDR1 KGHSH, CDR2 LQKENI. The CDR3 loop reads CASSPGRPRENTEAFF. The DNA read from the CDR3 is TGTGCCAGCTCACCAGGCCGTCCCAGGGAGAACACTGAG.

With regard to this clone: The DNA ends 3 residues before the CDR3 does, and the rest of the CDR3 is filled in from the germline J gene. The chain uses TRBV20-1 and TRBJ2-5, with TRBD2 matching over 9 bases. CDR1 is DFQATT, CDR2 SNEGSKA, per germline (reference sequence). V was clipped by 3 bases and J by 1 base; unmatched bases: 0. This CDR3 is built from 13 residues. The CDR3 bases that were read are TGCAGTGCTAGGCGGGGGGGCCAAGAGACC. Its protein product is CSARRGGQET. The full-length CDR3 reads as CSARRGGQETQYF.

In the case of this clone: The read finishes 3 residues shy of the CDR3 end, and the germline J gene is used to complete it. The chain employs TRBV20-1 and TRBJ2-7, with D perhaps TRBD1 (6 bases). This CDR3 has 14 residues. V was cut by 4 bases and J by 0 bases, with 13 bases left in between. Per the germline V gene, CDR1 is DFQATT and CDR2 is SNEGSKA (reference sequence). The DNA read from the CDR3 is TGCAGTGCTACAGGGGCGATGAGCTCCTACGAG. It codes for CSATGAMSSYE. The CDR3 reads in full as CSATGAMSSYEQYF.

Concerning this clone: The CDR3 end is not reached by the read, which stops 3 residues before it; the germline J gene fills it in. This chain connects TRBV30 to TRBJ2-2; either TRBD1 or TRBD2 may supply D (5 bases each). The length of the CDR3 is 14 residues. Germline V lookup: CDR1 GTSNPN, CDR2 SVGIG (reference sequence). The CDR3 protein is CASAPQGVNSPLFF. Partial CDR3 DNA: TGTGCCTCCGCCCCCCAGGGAGTTAACTCACCG.

As for this clone: The DNA ends 3 residues before the CDR3 does, and the rest of the CDR3 is filled in from the germline J gene. The rearrangement uses TRBV18 and TRBJ1-2; TRBD1 matches 10 bases. J was trimmed by 4 bases and V by 0 bases; bases with no gene match: 2. CDR3 size: 15 residues. In germline, CDR1 is KGHSH, CDR2 LQKENI. CDR3 bases read: TGTGCCAGCTCACCACCGGGACAGGGGACCTATGGC. Amino acid sequence: CASSPPGQGTYG. From start to end, the CDR3 is CASSPPGQGTYGYTF.

Comments on this clone: The missing CDR3 end, 3 residues past where the read stops, is filled in from the germline J gene. J is TRBJ2-7 and V is TRBV10-3, with 10 bases matching TRBD1. V lost 2 bases and J lost 2; bases outside the gene matches: 15. Germline CDR1 and CDR2: ENHRY and SYGVKD. The CDR3 totals 19 residues. CDR3 DNA (partial): TGTGCCATCAGTGAGCCCCTCCCCCTCCGGGACAGGGGTCCCTACGAG. Protein: CAISEPLPLRDRGPYE. The CDR3 in full is CAISEPLPLRDRGPYEQYF.

The table lists this clone with many counts. The observed sequence ends 3 residues before the CDR3 terminus, with the missing tail filled in from the germline J gene. The chain is built from TRBV19 and TRBJ2-3; 9 nucleotides agree with TRBD2. V was clipped by 6 bases and J by 3 bases; unmatched bases: 4. CDR1 and CDR2 (germline): LNHDA, SQIVND (reference sequence). The CDR3 runs to 14 residues. CDR3 in amino acids: CASSYGLATDTQYF. The covered CDR3 bases are TGTGCCAGTAGCTACGGACTAGCGACAGATACG.

This clone occurred many times. The CDR3 end lies 3 residues beyond the end of the read and is filled in from the germline J gene. This chain connects TRBV20-1 to TRBJ2-7; 8 bases line up with TRBD1. Losses at the gene ends were 3 bases for V and 2 bases for J; bases not matched to a gene: 3. Germline-derived CDR1 and CDR2 are DFQATT and SNEGSKA (reference sequence). The CDR3 totals 13 residues. Incomplete CDR3 DNA: TGCAGTGCTAGCGGGACAGGAGCCTACGAG. It encodes CSASGTGAYE. The entire CDR3 is CSASGTGAYEQYF.

In this sample, this clone turned up many times. The read ends 3 residues shy of where the CDR3 ends; the end is completed using the germline J gene. This rearrangement joins TRBV5-1 to TRBJ1-4, with D unclear. The CDR3 contains 16 residues. With 0 bases removed from V and 5 bases from J, the gap between germline ends came to 14 bases. From germline, CDR1 is SGHRS and CDR2 YFSETQ. The CDR3 bases that were read are TGCGCCAGCAGCTTGGGACCCGGCAGACAAAATGAAAAA. Amino acids: CASSLGPGRQNEK. The CDR3 reads in full as CASSLGPGRQNEKLFF.